The entry below describes one TCR beta chain. The antigen is undetermined. This specimen comes from a study of T-cell memory formation after mild COVID-19. Study-level results: Clones contracting across day 15 to 85 had a balanced CD4/CD8 profile; later expanding clones leaned CD4+. For contracting clones, CD4+ ones sat mainly in CM and EM, CD8+ in EMRA.

From the 5' RACE reads, TCRdb called clonotypes with MiXCR, one entry per CDR3 protein. In the table there are about 470,000 distinct CDR3 sequences, approximately 25% of which are singletons. In germline, CDR1 is MNHEY, CDR2 SVGEGT. CDR3 length: 15 residues. Between the trimmed V and J ends, which lost 5 bases and 1 base, there was a span of 14 bases. This clonotype was sampled from an adult woman who had mild COVID-19 (a few samples of this study predate the infection). Cell type and time point are not known. The sample taken for sequencing was PBMCs or a T cell subset sorted from them (not recorded which). V gene TRBV6-2 or TRBV6-3 combines with J gene TRBJ2-5; D is possibly TRBD1 (6 bases). CDR3 amino acids: CASSRTGQPQETQYF. The CDR3 DNA reads as TGTGCCAGCAGTCGGACCGGACAGCCCCAAGAGACCCAGTACTTC.